This T cell receptor beta chain was captured in a study of blood T cell repertoires in COVID-19. For the study at large: There were acute and convalescent COVID-19 samples, and they came from the United States, Italy and Spain. Sources were T cells, B-cell-depleted T cells, or PBMCs; the material itself was cDNA or gDNA.

Per the original methods: Reference gene primer amplification in the assay estimated nucleated cell counts. Libraries were prepared by immunoSEQ multiplex PCR; TCRdb keeps only in-frame clonotypes and omits some of them. V, J and clone size were drawn from that table, and D and trimming were deduced from the DNA. The profile shows over 120,000 clones, roughly 81% of them singletons. The CDR3 spans 13 residues. V gave up 4 bases and J gave up 9 bases, with 10 bases separating them. CDR1 and CDR2 from the germline V gene are MNHEY and SMNVEV (reference sequence). The chain recombines TRBV27 with TRBJ1-6; D call uncertain. Sequencing was carried out using peripheral blood. The clonotype comes from a woman in her 50s with active or convalescent COVID-19. As DNA, the CDR3 is TGTGCCAGCAGTTGGAGGAGGCTTTCACCCCTCCACTTT. Translation gives CASSWRRLSPLHF.